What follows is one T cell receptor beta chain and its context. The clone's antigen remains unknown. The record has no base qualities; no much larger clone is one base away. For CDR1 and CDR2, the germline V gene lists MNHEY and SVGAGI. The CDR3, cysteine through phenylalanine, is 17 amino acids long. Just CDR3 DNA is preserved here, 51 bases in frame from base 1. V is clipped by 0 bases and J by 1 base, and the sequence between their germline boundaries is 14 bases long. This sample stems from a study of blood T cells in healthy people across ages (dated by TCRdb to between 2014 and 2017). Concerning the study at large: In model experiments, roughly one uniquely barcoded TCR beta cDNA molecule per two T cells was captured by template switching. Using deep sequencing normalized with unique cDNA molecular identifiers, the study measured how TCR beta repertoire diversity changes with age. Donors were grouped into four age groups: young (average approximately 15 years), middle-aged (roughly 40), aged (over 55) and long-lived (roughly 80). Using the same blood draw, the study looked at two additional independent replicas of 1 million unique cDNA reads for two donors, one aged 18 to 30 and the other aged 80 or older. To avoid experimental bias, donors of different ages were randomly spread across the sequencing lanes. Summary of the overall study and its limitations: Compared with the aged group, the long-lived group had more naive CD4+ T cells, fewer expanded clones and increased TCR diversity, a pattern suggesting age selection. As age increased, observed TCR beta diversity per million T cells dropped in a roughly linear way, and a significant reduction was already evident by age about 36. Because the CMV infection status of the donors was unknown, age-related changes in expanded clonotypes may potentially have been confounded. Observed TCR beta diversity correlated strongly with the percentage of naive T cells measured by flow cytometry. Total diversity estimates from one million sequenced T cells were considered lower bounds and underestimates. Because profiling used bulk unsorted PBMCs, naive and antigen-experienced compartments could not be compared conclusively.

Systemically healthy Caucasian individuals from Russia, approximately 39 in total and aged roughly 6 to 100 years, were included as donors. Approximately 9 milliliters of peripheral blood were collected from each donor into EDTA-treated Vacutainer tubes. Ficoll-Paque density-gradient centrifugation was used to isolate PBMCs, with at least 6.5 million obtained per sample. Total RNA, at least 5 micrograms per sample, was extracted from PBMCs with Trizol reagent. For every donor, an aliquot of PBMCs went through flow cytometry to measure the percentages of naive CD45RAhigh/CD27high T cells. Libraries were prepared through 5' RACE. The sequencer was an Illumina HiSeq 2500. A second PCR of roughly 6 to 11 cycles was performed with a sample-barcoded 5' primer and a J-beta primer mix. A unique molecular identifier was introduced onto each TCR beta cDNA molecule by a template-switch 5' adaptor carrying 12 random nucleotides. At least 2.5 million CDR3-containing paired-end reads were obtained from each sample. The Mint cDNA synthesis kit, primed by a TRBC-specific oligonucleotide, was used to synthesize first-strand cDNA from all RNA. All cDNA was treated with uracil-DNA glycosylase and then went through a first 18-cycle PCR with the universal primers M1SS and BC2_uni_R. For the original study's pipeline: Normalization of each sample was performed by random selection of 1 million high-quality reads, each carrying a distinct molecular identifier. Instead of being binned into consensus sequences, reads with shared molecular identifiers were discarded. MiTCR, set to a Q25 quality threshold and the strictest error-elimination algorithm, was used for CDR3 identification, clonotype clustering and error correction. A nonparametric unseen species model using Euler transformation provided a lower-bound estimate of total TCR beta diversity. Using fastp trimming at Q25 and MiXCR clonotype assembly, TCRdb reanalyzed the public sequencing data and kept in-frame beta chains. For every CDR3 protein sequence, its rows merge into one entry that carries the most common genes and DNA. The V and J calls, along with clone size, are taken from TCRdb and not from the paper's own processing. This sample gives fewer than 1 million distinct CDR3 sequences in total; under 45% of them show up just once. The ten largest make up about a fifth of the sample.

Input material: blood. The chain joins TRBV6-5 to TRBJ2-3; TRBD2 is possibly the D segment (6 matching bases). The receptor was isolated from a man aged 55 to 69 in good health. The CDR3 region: CASSYSTGGFGTDTQYF. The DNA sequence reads TGTGCCAGCAGTTACTCGACTGGGGGGTTTGGCACAGATACGCAGTATTTT.